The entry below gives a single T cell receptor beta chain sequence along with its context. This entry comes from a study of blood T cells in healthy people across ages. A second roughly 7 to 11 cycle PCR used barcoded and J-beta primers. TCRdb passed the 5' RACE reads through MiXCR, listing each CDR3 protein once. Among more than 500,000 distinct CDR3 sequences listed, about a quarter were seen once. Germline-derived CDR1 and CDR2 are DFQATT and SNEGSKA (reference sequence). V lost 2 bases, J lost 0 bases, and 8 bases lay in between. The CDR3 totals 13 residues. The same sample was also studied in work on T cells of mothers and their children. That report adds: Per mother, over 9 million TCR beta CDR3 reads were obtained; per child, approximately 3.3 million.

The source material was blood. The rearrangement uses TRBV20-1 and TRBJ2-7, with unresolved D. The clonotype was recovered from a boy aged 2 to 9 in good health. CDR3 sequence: CSARRVSSYEQYF. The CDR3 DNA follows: TGCAGTGCTAGACGTGTTAGCTCCTACGAGCAGTACTTC.